These 10 T cell receptor beta chains share one sample of origin, sequenced in a study of T cell changes during pregnancy in multiple sclerosis. Sequencing was performed with immunoSEQ multiplex PCR; in TCRdb, only in-frame clones are kept and a portion is missing. Here the sample spans 40,000 to 45,000 clones, 88% being singletons. Sequenced here: CD8+ T cells from peripheral blood mononuclear cells, sampled after pregnancy. The receptor set was obtained from a female donor in good health, enrolled as a control in a pregnancy study.

This clone has a handful of counts. The chain combines TRBV4-3 with TRBJ2-4, with 8 bases identical to TRBD1. The CDR3 is 19 residues long. Germline lookup yields CDR1 LGHNA and CDR2 YSLEER. J lost 1 base, V lost 4 bases, and 15 bases had no gene match. In DNA, the CDR3 is TGCGCCAGCAGCCCTTCATCAGGGGGCGTTATTGCGGCCAAAAACATTCAGTACTTC. Protein: CASSPSSGGVIAAKNIQYF.

V and J are TRBV2 and TRBJ2-7; no reliable D call. The CDR3 sequence is 14 residues long. Trimming removed 0 bases from V and 0 bases from J, with 6 bases in between. Germline CDR1 and CDR2: SNHLY and FYNNEI. The CDR3 protein is CASSEAGSSYEQYF. DNA of the CDR3: TGTGCCAGCAGTGAAGCTGGCAGCTCCTACGAGCAGTACTTC.

The chain is built from TRBV11-2 and TRBJ2-3, with D perhaps TRBD2 (6 bases). The ends were cut back, 0 bases at V and 0 bases at J, with 13 bases in the middle. The V gene's germline CDR1 is SGHAT and CDR2 FQNNGV. The CDR3 runs to 17 residues. CDR3 sequence reads: CASSLDPDYVSTDTQYF. The CDR3 nucleotides read TGTGCCAGCAGCTTAGATCCGGACTACGTTAGCACAGATACGCAGTATTTT.

The rearrangement joins TRBV6-5 to TRBJ1-1; tentatively, D is TRBD1 (5 bases). CDR1 is MNHEY and CDR2 is SVGAGI in the germline V gene. Between the trimmed V and J ends, which lost 7 bases and 5 bases, there was a span of 14 bases. CDR3 length: 13 residues. The CDR3 is CASIGDWGTEAFF. The CDR3 DNA reads as TGTGCCAGCATTGGGGACTGGGGGACTGAAGCTTTCTTT.

The genes are TRBV27 and TRBJ2-1, with a tentative D call TRBD1 (5 bases). Trimming took off 7 bases at V and 6 bases at J, with 10 bases between the two ends. The CDR3 spans 12 residues. Germline V gives CDR1 MNHEY, CDR2 SMNVEV (reference sequence). CDR3 nucleotide sequence: TGTGCCAGCAACCAGGGCCCCAATGAGCAGTTCTTC. It codes for CASNQGPNEQFF.

The genes are TRBV4-1 and TRBJ2-1; 12 bases line up with TRBD1. The CDR3 sequence is 15 residues long. Germline loops: CDR1 MGHRA, CDR2 YSYEKL. V shed 4 bases, J shed 6 bases, and the junction held 4 bases outside the gene matches. In nucleotides, the CDR3 is TGCGCCAGCAGCCTTCGGGACAGGGGGCCCAATGAGCAGTTCTTC. This encodes CASSLRDRGPNEQFF.

The CDR3 protein is CASSEETGASPLHF. The DNA of the CDR3 is TGTGCCAGCAGCGAGGAGACAGGGGCTTCACCCCTCCACTTT. The chain combines TRBV7-8 with TRBJ1-6, with 8 positions matching TRBD1. Trimming took 5 bases from V and 9 from J; bases not matched to a gene: 6. Germline lookup yields CDR1 SGHVS and CDR2 FQNEAQ. The CDR3 contains 14 residues.

V usage is TRBV30 and J usage is TRBJ2-3, with D possibly being TRBD2 (6 bases). Germline loops: CDR1 GTSNPN, CDR2 SVGIG (reference sequence). Trimming removed 2 bases from V and 5 bases from J, with 14 bases in between. The CDR3 has 14 amino acids. The CDR3 spells CAWSPLTAGDTQYF. CDR3 DNA: TGTGCCTGGAGTCCCCTGACAGCGGGAGATACGCAGTATTTT.

A single count supports this clone. The chain recombines TRBV9 with TRBJ1-6; TRBD1 aligns across 7 bases. The length of the CDR3 is 16 residues. V dropped 3 bases and J dropped 4; count of bases not matched to a gene: 7. Per the germline V gene, CDR1 is SGDLS and CDR2 is YYNGEE. The DNA of the CDR3 is TGTGCCAGCAGCGCGACCAACAGGGGTTATAATTCACCCCTCCACTTT. The encoded protein is CASSATNRGYNSPLHF.

V usage is TRBV2 and J usage is TRBJ2-2, with D perhaps matching TRBD2 (7 bases). This CDR3 region has 14 residues. Trimming stripped 10 bases from V and 3 bases from J, with 15 bases between. Germline CDR1 SNHLY, CDR2 FYNNEI. CDR3: CANEGGADTGELFF. The DNA of the CDR3 is TGTGCCAACGAGGGGGGGGCCGACACCGGGGAGCTGTTTTTT.